The rows below give T cell receptor beta chains drawn from one sample of a study of CXCR3-negative and CXCR3-positive naive CD8 T cells. TCRdb reworked the 5' RACE reads into one entry per CDR3 protein, no DNA. The sample holds around 7,500 distinct CDR3 sequences. Sequencing was performed on naive CXCR3+ CD8+ T cells from blood. The receptors were sampled from a human donor in good health. Some clones in this sample may be carry-over from other donors' samples. CDR3s include the opening cysteine and the closing phenylalanine or tryptophan. Each record gives: clone size, J gene, V gene, CDR3 protein. Only some rows state a clone size, as once, few, many or a class for expanded clones.

clone_size: -; j_call: TRBJ1-4; v_call: TRBV7-9; cdr3_aa: CASSAGDEKLFF
clone_size: medium-sized; j_call: TRBJ2-1; v_call: TRBV13; cdr3_aa: CASSGRQGSPSGEQFF
clone_size: -; j_call: TRBJ1-1; v_call: TRBV6-5; cdr3_aa: CASRLGQGNTEAFF
clone_size: medium-sized; j_call: TRBJ2-3; v_call: TRBV5-6; cdr3_aa: CASSGRDVADPDTQYF
clone_size: medium-sized; j_call: TRBJ2-1; v_call: TRBV29-1; cdr3_aa: CSVASVSLNEQFF
clone_size: medium-sized; j_call: TRBJ2-1; v_call: TRBV20-1; cdr3_aa: CSAREGGGYVGNEQFF
clone_size: -; j_call: TRBJ2-3; v_call: TRBV11-1; cdr3_aa: CASIPPLAGADTQYF
clone_size: medium-sized; j_call: TRBJ2-7; v_call: TRBV29-1; cdr3_aa: CSVSTAGRNEVYVVPYEQYF
clone_size: -; j_call: TRBJ1-4; v_call: TRBV4-3; cdr3_aa: CASSQDARKLFF
clone_size: medium-sized; j_call: TRBJ1-1; v_call: TRBV29-1; cdr3_aa: CSVEGGPEAFF
clone_size: -; j_call: TRBJ2-7; v_call: TRBV7-6; cdr3_aa: CASSLGQGGEQYF
clone_size: -; j_call: TRBJ1-5; v_call: TRBV9; cdr3_aa: CASSVESSNQPQHF
clone_size: medium-sized; j_call: TRBJ2-3; v_call: TRBV12-3/TRBV12-4; cdr3_aa: CASGGLGVPDTQYF
clone_size: -; j_call: TRBJ2-1; v_call: TRBV28; cdr3_aa: CASSAAFGTGDNEQFF
clone_size: -; j_call: TRBJ2-3; v_call: TRBV15; cdr3_aa: CANSGRALPGTDTQYF
clone_size: -; j_call: TRBJ2-7; v_call: TRBV7-6; cdr3_aa: CASSLSLAGGDEQYF
clone_size: -; j_call: TRBJ2-5; v_call: TRBV5-1; cdr3_aa: CASRPPGEPETQYF
clone_size: -; j_call: TRBJ2-1; v_call: TRBV20-1; cdr3_aa: CSARGLESYNEQFF
clone_size: -; j_call: TRBJ2-7; v_call: TRBV9; cdr3_aa: CASSATSGPTPSYEQYF
clone_size: medium-sized; j_call: TRBJ2-1; v_call: TRBV29-1; cdr3_aa: CSVETLAGDLDEQFF
clone_size: medium-sized; j_call: TRBJ2-5; v_call: TRBV9; cdr3_aa: CASSPGGPGTQYF
clone_size: medium-sized; j_call: TRBJ2-7; v_call: TRBV6-1; cdr3_aa: CASSELQGSYEQYF
clone_size: medium-sized; j_call: TRBJ1-1; v_call: TRBV7-9; cdr3_aa: CASSLPNKGAQGTEAFF
clone_size: -; j_call: TRBJ2-1; v_call: TRBV29-1; cdr3_aa: CSVVGSYNEQFF
clone_size: -; j_call: TRBJ2-1; v_call: TRBV15; cdr3_aa: CATSKRASGRGNEQFF
clone_size: medium-sized; j_call: TRBJ2-1; v_call: TRBV27; cdr3_aa: CASRRTWQGYYNEQFF